This entry lists 10 T cell receptor beta chains sequenced from one sample in a study of T cell responses to AZD1222 COVID-19 vaccine. The assay was immunoSEQ multiplex PCR, and TCRdb's table has in-frame clones only and misses some. This sample has more than 80,000 clones; approximately 85% occur once, and the top ten carry 9% to 13%. The source was peripheral blood, collected 28 days after the second AZD1222 dose. The receptors originated from an adult who received the AZD1222 COVID-19 vaccine.

The CDR3 here is CASSLDSNQPQHF. CDR3 nucleotides: TGTGCCAGCAGCTTAGATAGCAATCAGCCCCAGCATTTT. The J gene is TRBJ1-5, the V gene TRBV7-2; D is unclear. This CDR3 contains 13 residues. V lost 1 base and J 0 bases, leaving 1 base between the germline ends. CDR1 and CDR2 (germline): SGHTA, FQGNSA.

This clone was seen just once. The genes are TRBV19 and TRBJ1-1, with a tentative D call TRBD1 (6 bases). From germline, CDR1 is LNHDA and CDR2 SQIVND (reference sequence). The length of the CDR3 is 15 residues. The V and J ends lost 7 bases and 0 bases respectively, with 15 bases between them. CDR3 in amino acids: CASTWGGSLNTEAFF. CDR3 nucleotide sequence: TGTGCCAGTACGTGGGGGGGCTCCCTGAACACTGAAGCTTTCTTT.

The chain links TRBV7-8 to TRBJ2-5; 7 bases fit TRBD2. The CDR3 consists of 15 residues. J lost 3 bases, V lost 4 bases, and 8 bases had no gene match. Germline CDR1 and CDR2: SGHVS and FQNEAQ. CDR3 sequence reads: CASSWGGDLKETQYF. In nucleotides, the CDR3 is TGTGCCAGCAGCTGGGGGGGGGACCTGAAAGAGACCCAGTACTTC. The whole variable domain, remainder taken from reference TRBV7-8 and TRBJ2-5, is GAGVSQSPRYKVAKRGQDVALRCDPISGHVSLFWYQQALGQGPEFLTYFQNEAQLDKSGLPSDRFFAERPEGSVSTLKIQRTQQEDSAVYLCASSWGGDLKETQYFGPGTRLLVL.

The chain combines TRBV10-3 with TRBJ2-7; D is ambiguous. This CDR3 comprises 12 residues. V lost 2 bases and J 3 bases, leaving 5 bases between the germline ends. The germline gives CDR1 ENHRY, CDR2 SYGVKD. DNA for the CDR3: TGTGCCATCAGTGAGGCTAGCTACGAGCAGTACTTC. Protein: CAISEASYEQYF.

This clone was detected only once. The chain is built from TRBV15 and TRBJ1-2, with 8 bases aligning to TRBD1. The CDR3 has 12 amino acids. J was trimmed by 7 bases and V by 4 bases; bases with no gene match: 2. Germline-derived CDR1 and CDR2 are LNHNV and YYDKDF (reference sequence). CDR3 DNA: TGTGCCACCAGCATGGACAGGGTTGGCTACACCTTC. This encodes CATSMDRVGYTF.

This chain connects TRBV6-5 to TRBJ2-7, with 9 positions matching TRBD2. From germline, CDR1 is MNHEY and CDR2 SVGAGI. There are 14 residues in the CDR3. V shed 7 bases, J shed 1 base, and the junction held 5 bases outside the gene matches. The CDR3 loop reads CASTMAGGSYEQYF. The DNA for the CDR3 is TGTGCCAGCACAATGGCGGGAGGGTCCTACGAGCAGTACTTC.

CDR3 bases: TGTGCCAGCTATAGGGTGACCACTGAAGCTTTCTTT. This encodes CASYRVTTEAFF. This chain joins TRBV6-5 and TRBJ1-1; D gene unclear. Germline CDR1 reads MNHEY; CDR2 reads SVGAGI. Trimming shortened V by 8 bases and J by 4 bases, and 11 bases separated the two germline ends. CDR3 size: 12 residues.

Written as DNA, the CDR3 is TGTGCCAGCAGTTACCGGCAAAATAGCAATCAGCCCCAGCATTTT. Residues: CASSYRQNSNQPQHF. The rearrangement links TRBV6-2 or TRBV6-3 to TRBJ1-5; D remains ambiguous. The CDR3 length is 15 residues. The germline gives CDR1 MNHEY, CDR2 SVGEGT. V gave up 2 bases and J gave up 0 bases, with 8 bases separating them.

V is TRBV28 and J is TRBJ1-2; 10 bases are shared with TRBD1. The CDR3 totals 13 residues. CDR1 is MDHEN, CDR2 SYDVKM, per germline. J lost 6 bases, V lost 8 bases, and 6 bases had no gene match. The CDR3 loop reads CASRTGGWDGYTF. DNA for the CDR3: TGTGCCAGCCGGACAGGGGGTTGGGATGGCTACACCTTC.

The V call is TRBV28, the J call TRBJ1-5; 8 bases map to TRBD1. The CDR3 runs 16 residues. V lost 4 bases to trimming and J lost 2 bases; unmatched junction nucleotides: 7. Germline V gene data show CDR1 as MDHEN and CDR2 as SYDVKM. This CDR3 reads CASSSAGGRGNQPQHF. The CDR3 nucleotides read TGTGCCAGCAGTTCCGCAGGGGGCAGGGGCAATCAGCCCCAGCATTTT.